Shown below are 9 T cell receptor beta chains from a single sample sequenced in a study of blood T cell repertoires in COVID-19. Profiling relied on immunoSEQ multiplex PCR, and the TCRdb table lists in-frame clones only, not all of them. Of 250,000 to 350,000 clones detected, 70% to 85% appear once; the ten largest clones hold roughly 1.5%. Input material: peripheral blood. All receptors derive from a human donor with COVID-19, enrolled during active disease. The donor label of this sample is uncertain.

The V gene is TRBV3-1 (or the pseudogene TRBV3-2), the J gene TRBJ2-2; unclear D gene. Trimming stripped 4 bases from V and 2 bases from J, with 11 bases between. The CDR3 runs 15 residues. Per the germline V gene, CDR1 is LGHDT and CDR2 is YNNKEL (reference sequence). The CDR3, as DNA: TGTGCCAGCAGCCCCCGGGTCGAAAACACCGGGGAGCTGTTTTTT. Amino acids: CASSPRVENTGELFF.

The chain carries TRBV7-8 and TRBJ2-1; D ambiguous. Germline CDR1 and CDR2: SGHVS and FQNEAQ. With 5 bases removed from V and 8 bases from J, the gap between germline ends came to 19 bases. This CDR3 is built from 15 residues. The CDR3 bases are TGTGCCAGCAGCCCGGGTAGGTGGTCTCGGGATGAGCAGTTCTTC. Translating gives CASSPGRWSRDEQFF.

This sequence joins TRBV10-2 and TRBJ1-1; D unresolved. The CDR3 is 12 residues long. The germline V gene encodes CDR1 WSHSY and CDR2 SAAADI. V dropped 2 bases and J dropped 11 bases, with 12 bases sitting between them. Here the CDR3 reads CASSEPDSGAFF. CDR3 coding DNA: TGCGCCAGCAGTGAGCCGGATTCCGGGGCTTTCTTT.

The chain recombines TRBV5-1 with TRBJ2-2, with unresolved D. The CDR3 runs 13 residues. The germline V gene has CDR1 SGHRS and CDR2 YFSETQ. V lost 1 base to trimming and J lost 7 bases, with 8 bases between them. CDR3 coding DNA: TGCGCCAGCAGCTTGTATACAGACGGGGAGCTGTTTTTT. Protein sequence: CASSLYTDGELFF.

Remarks on this clone: One end of the junction fails to match germline, which may point to a read error. The chain is built from TRBV28 and TRBJ1-1, with a tentative D call TRBD1 (5 bases). The germline CDR1 and CDR2 sequences are MDHEN and SYDVKM. The CDR3 loop spans 12 amino acids. The CDR3 region has the DNA TGTGCCAGCCGTGGGGCAGGGACTGGAGCTTTCTTT. Its translation is CASRGAGTGAFF.

The V and J genes are TRBV7-3 and TRBJ2-7; possible D gene TRBD2, 6 bases. Looked up from germline, CDR1 is SGHTA and CDR2 is FQGTGA. This CDR3 is 15 amino acids long. Trimming cost V 2 bases and J 2 bases, with 13 bases left between them. CDR3: CASSLGWEAPYEQYF. CDR3 in DNA: TGTGCCAGCAGCTTAGGGTGGGAGGCTCCCTACGAGCAGTACTTC.

V is TRBV7-2 and J is TRBJ2-5; TRBD1 aligns across 9 bases. The CDR3 runs to 14 residues. V shed 0 bases, J shed 5 bases, and the junction held 1 base outside the gene matches. CDR1 is SGHTA, CDR2 FQGNSA, per germline. CDR3 DNA sequence: TGTGCCAGCAGCTTAGCACAGGGGGCGGAGACCCAGTACTTC. As protein: CASSLAQGAETQYF. Complete variable domain (other parts from reference TRBV7-2 and TRBJ2-5): GAGVSQSPSNKVTEKGKDVELRCDPISGHTALYWYRQSLGQGLEFLIYFQGNSAPDKSGLPSDRFSAERTGGSVSTLTIQRTQQEDSAVYLCASSLAQGAETQYFGPGTRLLVL.

The chain carries TRBV4-3 and TRBJ2-1; D is ambiguous. Trimming cost V 0 bases and J 9 bases, with 6 bases left between them. The CDR3 runs 12 residues. Germline CDR1 is LGHNA and CDR2 is YSLEER. The CDR3 nucleotides are TGCGCCAGCAGCCAAGATTGGAGTGAGCAGTTCTTC. Protein product: CASSQDWSEQFF.

The genes are TRBV6-5 and TRBJ1-6; a weak D match, TRBD1 (6 bases). Germline V gene sequence: CDR1 MNHEY, CDR2 SVGAGI. The CDR3 extends over 15 amino acids. V was trimmed by 5 bases and J by 9 bases, leaving 17 bases between them. The CDR3 loop is CASSPRGEWGSPLHF. The CDR3 DNA follows: TGTGCCAGCAGTCCCAGGGGAGAATGGGGTTCACCCCTCCACTTT.